This T cell receptor beta chain derives from a study of graft-versus-host responses after intestinal transplantation (TCRdb year 2021). For the study in its entirety: The transplants that recipients received were multivisceral, liver-intestinal, or isolated intestinal. All recipients received anti-thymocyte globulin induction followed by maintenance tacrolimus and steroids for two to four years. Bulk TCR-beta CDR3 sequencing was used to track graft-versus-host and host-versus-graft alloreactive T cell clones in the graft, circulation and bone marrow after intestinal transplantation. To identify alloreactive clones, pre-transplant mixed lymphocyte reaction products were sequenced and then compared with unstimulated pre-transplant donor and recipient T cells. A cohort of about two dozen intestinal transplant recipients, including one retransplant, was enrolled, and a few patients lacking pretransplant specimens were excluded. Donor T cell macrochimerism was defined as a peak of at least 4% donor T cells among recipient peripheral blood mononuclear cells. Rather than going through the commercial service, samples from three later patients were sequenced in-house on an Illumina MiSeq and processed with MiXCR.

The sample's time point label is to be understood as: cells obtained before transplantation from donor or recipient. CD3+CD4+ and CD3+CD8+ populations were FACS-sorted from unstimulated pre-transplant donor and recipient cells taken from spleen or lymph nodes. Counted from cysteine to phenylalanine, this CDR3 has 16 amino acids. Only CDR3 DNA remains: 48 bases, in frame from the first base. V and J lose 3 bases and 4 bases, and a span of 15 bases separates them. The CDR1 and CDR2 encoded by the germline V gene are LGHNA and YNFKEQ. This clone was counted between two and nine times. Its antigen is currently not known. No much larger clone exists at a distance of one base, and base qualities are not known. Libraries were constructed by the immunoSEQ multiplex PCR assay. For most patients, genomic DNA was isolated using the Qiagen DNeasy Blood and Tissue Kit and was shipped frozen to Adaptive Biotechnologies for TCR sequencing. For most patients, high-throughput TCR-beta CDR3 sequencing of genomic DNA was performed by Adaptive Biotechnologies. Per the original workflow: Adaptive's ImmunoSEQ software supplied the TCR sequencing data for 15 to 20 patients, while MiXCR and VDJtools were used to process a few other patients. To correct CD4 versus CD8 sorting errors, sequences present in both subsets at a frequency ratio below 5:1 were removed. CDR3 nucleotide sequences shared by donor and recipient were removed because the origin of these sequences could not be assigned. Alloreactive clones required at least 2-fold expansion over unstimulated cells and minimum CFSE-low frequency of 0.002% (template counts) or 0.001% (read counts). A clone was considered mappable if detected in the sequenced pre-transplant spleen, lymph node, or MLR CFSE-low populations of the donor or recipient. The cumulative frequency of alloreactive clones was calculated as a percentage of all sequences, weighted by copy number. The clones in this table, taken by TCRdb from immuneACCESS, are in-frame only. Not every clone is retained; where verified, under half of the shortfall comes from an unresolved V gene, and the cause of the rest is unknown. Clonal size and the V and J genes are those of that table, whereas D and trimming came from the DNA. The sample data list approximately 81,000 clones, and over 75% of these were observed just once. Under 9.5% of the sample goes to the ten largest clones.

General study outcomes and caveats: The conclusions were limited by the relatively low number and heterogeneity of the intestinal transplant patients. GvH clones were detected in recipient bone marrow, and some of these GvH clones were observed earlier in ileal mucosa or blood, consistent with an intestinal mucosal origin. Patients with donor T cell macrochimerism had high GvH to HvG T cell clonal ratios in their allografts. Early after transplant, peak levels of circulating GvH clones were found to be associated with declines in HvG clones.

The specimen comprised unstimulated CD8+ T cells sorted from spleen or lymph node cells, sampled before transplant. This TCR derives from a human donor who was the organ donor for an intestinal transplant. This receptor chain uses TRBV4-2 and TRBJ1-4; matching of 6 bases hints at TRBD1 as the D gene. CDR3 reads: CASSHPRGQVNEKLFF. In nucleotide form, the sequence is TGTGCCAGCAGCCATCCCCGGGGGCAGGTTAATGAAAAACTGTTTTTT.